This entry is about one T cell receptor (beta chain). Time point specified: 2014-2015 season, 7 days after vaccination. Vaccine contraindications, substance abuse, HIV/AIDS, active malignancy and active illness excluded donors. This specimen comes from a study of follicular helper T cells after annual influenza vaccination. Germline V gene lookup returns CDR1 SEHNR and CDR2 FQNEAQ (reference sequence). The CDR3 spans 15 residues. TCRdb's table, derived via immunoSEQ multiplex PCR, lists solely in-frame clones and lacks some. The sample has some 15,000 clones, roughly 83% seen once. The V gene is TRBV7-9, the J gene TRBJ2-5; the D gene is possibly TRBD1 (6 bases). Near its end, the DNA agrees better with TRBJ2-7, so the J call may be wrong. The sequencing here drew on CXCR5+ CD38- circulating T follicular helper cells from blood, taken 7 days after influenza vaccination. This sample's subset: circulating Tfh, non-naive CD4+CXCR5+PD-1+ (ICOS+CD38+ or ICOS-CD38-). The receptor was derived from an adult who received the influenza vaccine. This CDR3 reads CASSTTGFEGSEQYF. The CDR3 region has the DNA TGTGCCAGCAGCACCACAGGGTTTGAGGGCAGCGAGCAGTACTTC.